This T cell receptor beta chain emerged from a study of blood T cell repertoires in COVID-19. The overall study: Sites in the United States, Italy and Spain provided acute and convalescent COVID-19 samples. T cells, B-cell-depleted T cells, or PBMCs provided the cDNA or gDNA that served as material.

Measured with immunoSEQ multiplex PCR; TCRdb has only the in-frame clones, and not every one. The sample has about 110,000 clones; roughly 69% are singletons. Input material: peripheral blood. The TCR was taken from an elderly man with acute or convalescent COVID-19.

The CDR3 DNA reads as TGTGCCAGTAGTTCGGGGGGGGGCGGCGAGCCCCAGCATTTT. This encodes CASSSGGGGEPQHF. This chain joins TRBV19 and TRBJ1-5; the D gene is possibly TRBD1 (6 bases). The CDR3 totals 14 residues. CDR1 and CDR2 from the germline V gene are LNHDA and SQIVND (reference sequence). Trimming left V 5 bases short and J 8 bases short, with 16 bases between.